These 10 T cell receptor beta chains came from one sample sequenced in a study of vaccination and CD4 T cells after COVID-19. Sequencing of DNA taken from cultured CD4+ T cells relied on the Oncomine TCR Beta short-read assay. TCRdb itself ran the PCR reads through MiXCR, one entry per CDR3 protein. Of 3,500 to 4,500 distinct CDR3 sequences in the sample, 20% to 25% were seen once. Stated treatment: roughly 10-day PBMC culture with coronavirus spike peptide pools or control peptides (ViraFEST assay). No antigen has been identified for these receptors. Sequencing used CD4+ T cells from blood, cultured in vitro, obtained after SARS-CoV-2 vaccination. These receptors all come from a human donor who had recovered from COVID-19.

This clonotype is large (0.1 to 1%). V and J are TRBV20-1 and TRBJ2-7, with 8 bases aligning to TRBD1. Per the germline V gene, CDR1 is DFQATT and CDR2 is SNEGSKA (reference sequence). The trim removed 3 bases at V and 1 base at J, leaving 8 bases unmatched. This CDR3 has 15 residues. The CDR3 reads CSASPDRGSSYEQYF. The CDR3 bases are TGCAGTGCTAGTCCCGACAGGGGCTCATCCTACGAGCAGTACTTC.

The rearrangement links TRBV9 to TRBJ1-6, with D possibly TRBD1 on 6 matching bases. The V and J ends lost 4 bases and 7 bases respectively, with 15 bases between them. CDR1 is SGDLS and CDR2 is YYNGEE in the germline V gene. The CDR3 contains 15 residues. The CDR3 reads CASSPQDSSNSPLHF. In DNA form, the CDR3 reads TGTGCCAGCAGCCCACAGGACAGTTCGAATTCACCCCTCCACTTT. Variable domain in full (rest from reference TRBV9 and TRBJ1-6): DSGVTQTPKHLITATGQRVTLRCSPRSGDLSVYWYQQSLDQGLQFLIQYYNGEERAKGNILERFSAQQFPDLHSELNLSSLELGDSALYFCASSPQDSSNSPLHFGNGTRLTVT.

The CDR3 spells CASFGLAGKSTGYTF. CDR3 DNA sequence: TGCGCCAGCTTTGGCCTGGCAGGGAAGTCTACTGGCTACACCTTC. The V call is TRBV5-1, the J call TRBJ1-2, with a tentative D call TRBD1 (5 bases). This CDR3 has 15 amino acids. Trimming took 7 bases from V and 7 from J, leaving 23 bases between them. Germline CDR1 SGHRS, CDR2 YFSETQ. Looking up the rest from reference TRBV5-1 and TRBJ1-2 gives the full variable domain: KAGVTQTPRYLIKTRGQQVTLSCSPISGHRSVSWYQQTPGQGLQFLFEYFSETQRNKGNFPGRFSGRQFSNSRSEMNVSTLELGDSALYLCASFGLAGKSTGYTFGSGTRLTVV.

This clonotype turned up a few times. The chain recombines TRBV7-3 with TRBJ2-1, with 8 nucleotides matching TRBD2. CDR1 SGHTA and CDR2 FQGTGA come from the germline V gene. This CDR3 is 16 amino acids long. After removal of 4 bases from V and 8 bases from J, the junction contained 13 bases not matched to a gene. The CDR3 nucleotides are TGTGCCAGCAGCTCTGGGAGAGAGCGGGGGTTCGATGAGCAGTTCTTC. Translated, it gives CASSSGRERGFDEQFF. Based on the CDR3 plus reference TRBV7-3 and TRBJ2-1, the full variable domain is GAGVSQTPSNKVTEKGKYVELRCDPISGHTALYWYRQSLGQGPEFLIYFQGTGAADDSGLPNDRFFAVRPEGSVSTLKIQRTERGDSAVYLCASSSGRERGFDEQFFGPGTRLTVL.

Comments on this clonotype: This may arise from a read error, as a much more abundant clone is one base away. The chain has TRBV6-1 and TRBJ1-5, with 8 bases fitting TRBD1. The germline V gene encodes CDR1 MNHNS and CDR2 SASEGT. Trimming at V came to 8 bases and at J to 7 bases, leaving 13 bases not matched to a gene. This CDR3 has 15 residues. In DNA form, the CDR3 reads TGTGCCAGCGGTATGGGGACAGGTCCGAGACAGCCCCAGCATTTT. Translation: CASGMGTGPRQPQHF.

The V and J genes are TRBV19 and TRBJ1-1, with D tentatively TRBD1 (5 bases). The CDR3 contains 17 residues. The V gene's germline CDR1 is LNHDA and CDR2 SQIVND (reference sequence). V was clipped by 6 bases and J by 2 bases, with 22 bases between them. The CDR3 sequence is CASSPIYGARINTEAFF. In DNA, the CDR3 is TGTGCCAGTAGCCCTATATATGGGGCCCGTATAAACACTGAAGCTTTCTTT.

This clonotype was picked up a small number of times. The gene calls are TRBV20-1 and TRBJ2-3; D uncertain. Germline V gene data show CDR1 as DFQATT and CDR2 as SNEGSKA (reference sequence). This CDR3 is built from 17 residues. V was clipped by 0 bases and J by 0 bases, with 16 bases between them. CDR3 sequence: CSARDPSAGASTDTQYF. CDR3 nucleotides: TGCAGTGCTAGAGATCCCTCGGCAGGCGCTAGCACAGATACGCAGTATTTT.

The chain has TRBV12-3 or TRBV12-4 and TRBJ1-2, with a weak D call TRBD1 (6 bases). The germline V and J ends were trimmed by 5 bases and 8 bases, with 9 bases remaining between them. The CDR3 loop spans 11 amino acids. The CDR3 bases are TGTGCCAGCAGTGGGGGCCGGGGCTACACCTTC. Protein sequence: CASSGGRGYTF.

This clonotype is medium-sized in the sample. The V and J genes are TRBV7-9 and TRBJ2-1, with D uncertain. This CDR3 contains 15 residues. Trimming took off 2 bases at V and 4 bases at J, with 12 bases between the two ends. In germline, CDR1 is SEHNR, CDR2 FQNEAQ (reference sequence). CDR3 protein: CASSLLAPSYNEQFF. CDR3 sequence (DNA): TGTGCCAGCAGCTTATTAGCCCCCTCTTACAATGAGCAGTTCTTC. The whole variable domain, remainder taken from reference TRBV7-9 and TRBJ2-1, is DTGVSQNPRHKITKRGQNVTFRCDPISEHNRLYWYRQTLGQGPEFLTYFQNEAQLEKSRLLSDRFSAERPKGSFSTLEIQRTEQGDSAMYLCASSLLAPSYNEQFFGPGTRLTVL.

In its sample, this clonotype ranks as medium-sized. The chain joins TRBV10-3 to TRBJ2-7, with TRBD2 matching 7 bases. V lost 0 bases, J lost 0 bases, and 8 bases stayed unmatched. The CDR3 extends over 17 amino acids. CDR1 and CDR2 (germline): ENHRY, SYGVKD. DNA for the CDR3: TGTGCCATCAGTGAGTCGGGGAGGGCTAAAGGCTCCTACGAGCAGTACTTC. It specifies CAISESGRAKGSYEQYF.